This passage covers 29 T cell receptor beta chains from one sample sequenced in a study of T cell responses to AZD1222 COVID-19 vaccine. Here immunoSEQ multiplex PCR was the method, and the copy in TCRdb shows in-frame clones only, minus some. Here the sample spans approximately 150,000 clones, roughly 86% being singletons. Specimen: peripheral blood, collected 28 days after the second dose of the MenACWY control vaccine. The receptors were gathered from an adult who received the MenACWY meningococcal vaccine as a control.

This clone was recorded only once. CDR3: CATSDLPQGTYNEQFF. CDR3 nucleotides: TGTGCCACCAGTGATTTACCACAGGGCACCTACAATGAGCAGTTCTTC. The rearrangement links TRBV24-1 to TRBJ2-1; TRBD1 might be the D (6 bases). Trimming removed 1 base at V and 2 bases at J, with 11 bases between. This CDR3 has 16 amino acids. In germline, CDR1 is KGHDR, CDR2 SFDVKD.

The chain has TRBV13 and TRBJ1-6; the D gene is possibly TRBD1 (5 bases). V gave up 7 bases and J gave up 7 bases, with 20 bases separating them. CDR1 PRHDT and CDR2 FYEKMQ come from the germline V gene (reference sequence). The CDR3 loop spans 16 amino acids. CDR3 sequence reads: CASTLDRGRGNSPLHF. CDR3 DNA: TGTGCCAGCACCCTCGATCGGGGACGGGGAAATTCACCCCTCCACTTT.

The chain is built from TRBV25-1 and TRBJ2-1; D might be TRBD1 (6 bases). CDR3 size: 13 residues. Germline values: CDR1 MGHDK, CDR2 SYGVNS. Trimming cost V 3 bases and J 7 bases, with 10 bases left between them. The CDR3 loop is CASSDQGGNEQFF. The CDR3, as DNA: TGTGCCAGCAGTGATCAAGGGGGAAATGAGCAGTTCTTC.

This rearrangement joins TRBV4-1 to TRBJ2-3; TRBD2 agrees at 8 bases. The CDR3 is made up of 15 amino acids. The germline V gene encodes CDR1 MGHRA and CDR2 YSYEKL. Trimming removed 1 base from V and 1 base from J; junction bases left unmatched: 1. CDR3 amino acids: CASSQAAGGTDTQYF. DNA for the CDR3: TGCGCCAGCAGCCAAGCAGCGGGGGGCACAGATACGCAGTATTTT.

This clone was picked up one time. The V and J genes are TRBV6-4 and TRBJ1-1, with D perhaps matching TRBD1 (5 bases). V was cut by 5 bases and J by 7 bases, with 14 bases left in between. Germline CDR1 MRHNA, CDR2 SNTAGT. The CDR3 contains 13 residues. The CDR3 is CASSPRDGVEAFF. The CDR3 DNA reads TGTGCCAGCAGTCCACGGGACGGGGTTGAAGCTTTCTTT.

The rearrangement uses TRBV6-2 or TRBV6-3 and TRBJ2-1, with TRBD2 matching 7 bases. Germline CDR1 MNHEY, CDR2 SVGEGT. The junction had 9 bases not matched to a gene; V was cut back by 1 base and J by 3 bases. The CDR3 spans 17 residues. The CDR3 nucleotides read TGTGCCAGCAGTTACTTTCCAGCGGGGTACCTCTACAATGAGCAGTTCTTC. Translated: CASSYFPAGYLYNEQFF.

The chain uses TRBV6-5 and TRBJ1-2; the D gene is possibly TRBD1 (6 bases). Between the trimmed V and J ends, which lost 2 bases and 7 bases, there was a span of 20 bases. Germline CDR1 MNHEY, CDR2 SVGAGI. The CDR3 has 16 residues. Written as DNA, the CDR3 is TGTGCCAGCAGTTACGACCGGGACCTGAGAGGGGGTGGCTACACCTTC. It is translated as CASSYDRDLRGGGYTF.

The gene calls are TRBV2 and TRBJ1-1, with no clear D. Germline assignment: CDR1 SNHLY and CDR2 FYNNEI. V dropped 2 bases and J dropped 5 bases, with 15 bases sitting between them. The CDR3 covers 15 residues. For the CDR3, the DNA is TGTGCCAGCAGTGAACGCGAGGTCGGGGAAACTGAAGCTTTCTTT. It translates to CASSEREVGETEAFF.

The chain combines TRBV5-1 with TRBJ2-1; TRBD1 is a possible D gene (6 bases). The CDR3 consists of 15 residues. Per germline, CDR1 SGHRS and CDR2 YFSETQ. Trimming removed 1 base at V and 4 bases at J, with 12 bases between. For the CDR3, the DNA is TGCGCCAGCAGCTTGCAGGGGCCGTATTACAATGAGCAGTTCTTC. Translated, it gives CASSLQGPYYNEQFF.

The rearrangement joins TRBV4-3 to TRBJ2-1, with TRBD2 matching 10 bases. The CDR3 runs 17 residues. J gave up 4 bases and V 3 bases, and 9 bases lay outside the gene matches. Germline assignment: CDR1 LGHNA and CDR2 YSLEER. CDR3 residues: CASSQAPGLAPYNEQFF. CDR3 in DNA: TGCGCCAGCAGCCAGGCCCCGGGACTAGCGCCGTACAATGAGCAGTTCTTC.

This chain joins TRBV18 and TRBJ1-3; 12 positions agree with TRBD1. Germline CDR1 KGHSH, CDR2 LQKENI. The length of the CDR3 is 16 residues. V was clipped by 4 bases and J by 2 bases; unmatched bases: 3. CDR3: CASSQGQGAPGNTIYF. CDR3 coding DNA: TGTGCCAGCTCACAGGGACAGGGGGCTCCTGGAAACACCATATATTTT.

CDR3 nucleotides: TGCGCCAGCAGCCCGACCGGGACAGGGGACACTGAAGCTTTCTTT. It specifies CASSPTGTGDTEAFF. J is TRBJ1-1 and V is TRBV5-1, with 10 bases fitting TRBD1. V lost 4 bases, J lost 3 bases, and 6 bases stayed unmatched. There are 15 residues in the CDR3. Looked up from germline, CDR1 is SGHRS and CDR2 is YFSETQ.

The gene calls are TRBV6-2 or TRBV6-3 and TRBJ1-5; D is uncertain. V was pared by 0 bases and J by 6 bases, with 3 bases between. The CDR3 spans 12 residues. Germline V gene lookup returns CDR1 MNHEY and CDR2 SVGEGT. Here the CDR3 DNA reads TGTGCCAGCAGTTACTCCCTTCAGCCCCAGCATTTT. It translates to CASSYSLQPQHF.

The chain employs TRBV7-2 and TRBJ2-3; D is possibly TRBD1 or TRBD2 (5 bases each). Germline CDR1 is SGHTA and CDR2 is FQGNSA. The CDR3 has 14 residues. The ends were cut back, 4 bases at V and 9 bases at J, with 17 bases in the middle. This CDR3 reads CASSSPRVGETQYF. CDR3 in DNA: TGTGCCAGCAGCTCACCGAGGGTAGGGGAAACGCAGTATTTT.

This chain joins TRBV6-2 or TRBV6-3 and TRBJ2-7; D is perhaps TRBD1 (5 bases). Deletions cut 1 base from V and 6 bases from J, with 13 bases between. The CDR3 runs 14 residues. The germline gives CDR1 MNHEY, CDR2 SVGEGT. Here the CDR3 DNA reads TGTGCCAGCAGTTACTTTCAGGGCGTCGGCGAGCAGTACTTC. Residues: CASSYFQGVGEQYF.

This sequence joins TRBV9 and TRBJ1-1; no firm D call. V lost 4 bases to trimming and J lost 4 bases, with 11 bases between them. The CDR3 is 13 residues long. Germline CDR1 reads SGDLS; CDR2 reads YYNGEE. The CDR3 here is CASSTRWGTEAFF. The CDR3 DNA sequence: TGTGCCAGCAGCACCAGATGGGGCACTGAAGCTTTCTTT.

In its sample, this clone was seen once. This chain joins TRBV7-2 and TRBJ2-7, with D possibly matching TRBD1 (5 bases). Trimming shortened V by 3 bases and J by 0 bases, and 9 bases separated the two germline ends. The CDR3 has 14 amino acids. Germline CDR1 and CDR2: SGHTA and FQGNSA. This CDR3 reads CASSLTDLSYEQYF. CDR3 DNA: TGTGCCAGCAGCTTGACAGACCTCTCCTACGAGCAGTACTTC.

This chain connects TRBV19 to TRBJ1-5; weak D call: TRBD1 (6 bases). The CDR3 runs 15 residues. V lost 7 bases and J lost 2, with 15 bases in between. Germline-derived CDR1 and CDR2 are LNHDA and SQIVND (reference sequence). In DNA, the CDR3 is TGTGCCAGTAACCCCCAGGGGTTGGGCAATCAGCCCCAGCATTTT. Amino acid sequence: CASNPQGLGNQPQHF.

The rearrangement uses TRBV9 and TRBJ1-1; 7 bases match TRBD1. The CDR3 runs to 14 residues. In germline, CDR1 is SGDLS, CDR2 YYNGEE. After removal of 1 base from V and 6 bases from J, the junction contained 6 bases not matched to a gene. The CDR3 sequence: CASSVSGGRPEAFF. The CDR3 coding sequence is TGTGCCAGCAGCGTATCAGGGGGACGCCCTGAAGCTTTCTTT.

The rearrangement uses TRBV24-1 and TRBJ2-1; D gene ambiguous. Germline values: CDR1 KGHDR, CDR2 SFDVKD. Trimming pared 4 bases from V and 8 bases from J, leaving 5 bases between. CDR3 length: 11 residues. The CDR3 protein is CATSEVHEQFF. DNA of the CDR3: TGTGCCACCAGTGAGGTCCATGAGCAGTTCTTC.

The V and J genes are TRBV18 and TRBJ1-2; D gene unclear. Per the germline V gene, CDR1 is KGHSH and CDR2 is LQKENI. The CDR3 totals 11 residues. V lost 5 bases, J lost 8 bases, and 9 bases lay in between. The chain's CDR3 is CASSEGYGYTF. CDR3 in DNA: TGTGCCAGCTCAGAGGGATACGGCTACACCTTC.

The rearrangement joins TRBV2 to TRBJ1-4, with D maybe TRBD1 (6 bases). Germline V gene data show CDR1 as SNHLY and CDR2 as FYNNEI. The CDR3 covers 15 residues. Deletions cut 3 bases from V and 5 bases from J, with 13 bases between. The CDR3 region is CASSDLRDTNEKLFF. Written as DNA, the CDR3 is TGTGCCAGCAGTGACCTCCGGGACACCAATGAAAAACTGTTTTTT.

The chain uses TRBV4-1 and TRBJ1-5, with D tentatively TRBD1 (5 bases). The CDR3 totals 15 residues. V lost 3 bases and J 4 bases, leaving 13 bases between the germline ends. The V gene's germline CDR1 is MGHRA and CDR2 YSYEKL. CDR3 amino acids: CASSQWGGRNQPQHF. The CDR3 nucleotides are TGCGCCAGCAGCCAGTGGGGCGGGAGAAATCAGCCCCAGCATTTT.

V usage is TRBV10-1 and J usage is TRBJ2-7; D is tentatively TRBD1 or TRBD2 (6 bases each). From germline, CDR1 is WNHNN and CDR2 SYGVQD (reference sequence). Trimming left V 0 bases short and J 0 bases short, with 15 bases between. This CDR3 contains 17 residues. The CDR3 here is CASSESRGGTLSYEQYF. The CDR3 DNA reads as TGCGCCAGCAGTGAGTCGCGAGGGGGGACCCTCTCCTACGAGCAGTACTTC.

The chain joins TRBV28 to TRBJ1-2, with D unclear. The CDR3 has 14 amino acids. The V end lost 2 bases, the J end lost 3 bases, and 10 bases lay between the germline ends. The germline gives CDR1 MDHEN, CDR2 SYDVKM. The CDR3: CASSLQGEHYGYTF. Written as DNA, the CDR3 is TGTGCCAGCAGTTTACAAGGCGAGCACTATGGCTACACCTTC.

The V and J genes are TRBV6-6 and TRBJ1-1; no clear D. The V end was cut by 5 bases, the J end by 1 base, with 5 bases between. Per germline, CDR1 MNHNY and CDR2 SVGAGI (reference sequence). CDR3 length: 12 amino acids. DNA of the CDR3: TGTGCCAGCAGTGCGCCGAACACTGAAGCTTTCTTT. Translation gives CASSAPNTEAFF.

This clone occurred a few times. This CDR3 is missing its conserved last phenylalanine or tryptophan, likely due to a read error. Because the CDR3's place on the DNA is in doubt, the DNA is left out and the CDR3 is given as listed by TCRdb. The chain recombines TRBV28 with TRBJ1-1; the D call in the table, TRBD1, was not verified against the DNA. The germline V gene encodes CDR1 MDHEN and CDR2 SYDVKM. The CDR3 sequence runs 14 residues, both termini included. CDR3 sequence: CASSRGFRTGGMRL.

J is TRBJ2-2 and V is TRBV10-3; 8 bases align to TRBD1. Unmatched junction bases numbered 4, after V lost 6 bases and J lost 1 base. The CDR3 is made up of 15 amino acids. Germline values: CDR1 ENHRY, CDR2 SYGVKD. The CDR3 sequence is CAISSGGENTGELFF. In DNA, the CDR3 is TGTGCCATCAGCTCAGGGGGCGAGAACACCGGGGAGCTGTTTTTT.

In its sample, this clone was seen once. CDR3 sequence: CASSRSPGTSGRRGDTQYF. The CDR3 DNA reads TGTGCCAGCAGTCGATCTCCCGGGACTAGCGGGAGGAGGGGCGATACGCAGTATTTT. This chain links TRBV27 with TRBJ2-3, with TRBD2 matching over 15 bases. The CDR3 loop spans 19 amino acids. V gave up 5 bases and J gave up 6 bases; unmatched junction bases: 15. Per germline, CDR1 MNHEY and CDR2 SMNVEV (reference sequence).